This T cell receptor beta chain was observed in a study of blood T cell repertoires in COVID-19. Profiling relied on immunoSEQ multiplex PCR, and the TCRdb table lists in-frame clones only, not all of them. The table has fewer than 400,000 clones, 88% seen once. The CDR3 length is 13 residues. Trimming removed 2 bases at V and 3 bases at J, with 8 bases between. Looked up from germline, CDR1 is GTSNPN and CDR2 is SVGIG (reference sequence). V and J are TRBV30 and TRBJ1-5, with D hard to call. The receptor's source is a man aged 25-40 years who had recovered from COVID-19. The specimen was PBMCs or T cells enriched from blood (not recorded which). CDR3 bases: TGTGCCTGGAGTATCCAGGACAATCAGCCCCAGCATTTT. This gives the protein CAWSIQDNQPQHF.